The 11 T cell receptor beta chains in this list originate from one sample, sequenced in a study of blood T cell repertoires in COVID-19. Here immunoSEQ multiplex PCR was the method, and the copy in TCRdb shows in-frame clones only, minus some. The sample lists some 100,000 clones, 80% to 90% occurring once. Sequencing used peripheral blood. These receptor sequences come from a man in his fifties with COVID-19, enrolled during active disease.

The V and J genes are TRBV19 and TRBJ1-5, with 8 bases matching TRBD1. Per the germline V gene, CDR1 is LNHDA and CDR2 is SQIVND (reference sequence). J gave up 6 bases and V 9 bases, and 7 bases lay outside the gene matches. This CDR3 spans 13 amino acids. The CDR3 loop is CASQTGEGQPQHF. In DNA, the CDR3 is TGTGCCAGCCAGACAGGGGAGGGTCAGCCCCAGCATTTT.

CDR3 in amino acids: CASSLWTSGNNEQFF. The CDR3, as DNA: TGTGCCAGCAGTTTATGGACTAGCGGGAACAATGAGCAGTTCTTC. The chain combines TRBV28 with TRBJ2-1, with TRBD2 identical over 11 bases. V dropped 0 bases and J dropped 5; count of bases not matched to a gene: 0. This CDR3 contains 15 residues. CDR1 is MDHEN and CDR2 is SYDVKM in the germline V gene.

The rearrangement links TRBV10-3 to TRBJ2-2; D perhaps matches TRBD2 (5 bases). The CDR3 is made up of 14 amino acids. The germline gives CDR1 ENHRY, CDR2 SYGVKD. V lost 3 bases and J 4 bases, leaving 9 bases between the germline ends. CDR3 loop: CAISDERSTGELFF. CDR3 coding DNA: TGTGCCATCAGTGATGAGCGGAGCACCGGGGAGCTGTTTTTT.

The chain is built from TRBV28 and TRBJ2-7, with D possibly being TRBD2 (5 bases). Germline CDR1 reads MDHEN; CDR2 reads SYDVKM. Trimming pared 11 bases from V and 2 bases from J, leaving 16 bases between. This CDR3 has 13 amino acids. Here the CDR3 DNA reads TGTGCCTCAGCTGAGGAGGCCCCCTACGAGCAGTACTTC. Translating gives CASAEEAPYEQYF. Together with reference TRBV28 and TRBJ2-7, the CDR3 gives the full variable domain: DVKVTQSSRYLVKRTGEKVFLECVQDMDHENMFWYRQDPGLGLRLIYFSYDVKMKEKGDIPEGYSVSREKKERFSLILESASTNQTSMYLCASAEEAPYEQYFGPGTRLTVT.

This chain links TRBV10-3 with TRBJ2-2, with 7 nucleotides matching TRBD1. Germline lookup yields CDR1 ENHRY and CDR2 SYGVKD. V trimming: 9 bases; J trimming: 6 bases; junction bases outside the gene matches: 7. This CDR3 has 13 amino acids. Here the CDR3 reads CAIRQGRAGELFF. For the CDR3, the DNA is TGTGCCATACGACAGGGAAGAGCCGGGGAGCTGTTTTTT.

The chain combines TRBV19 with TRBJ2-2; tentative D call: TRBD2 (6 bases). CDR1 is LNHDA, CDR2 SQIVND, per germline (reference sequence). The CDR3 runs 15 residues. V was cut by 7 bases and J by 0 bases, with 12 bases left in between. CDR3 nucleotide sequence: TGTGCCAGTAAGATGGGCGGGGCGAACACCGGGGAGCTGTTTTTT. Translated, it gives CASKMGGANTGELFF. The full variable domain, completed using reference TRBV19 and TRBJ2-2, is DGGITQSPKYLFRKEGQNVTLSCEQNLNHDAMYWYRQDPGQGLRLIYYSQIVNDFQKGDIAEGYSVSREKKESFPLTVTSAQKNPTAFYLCASKMGGANTGELFFGEGSRLTVL.

Only a few counts were recorded for this clone. The chain couples TRBV6-5 to TRBJ1-4; the D gene is possibly TRBD1 (6 bases). Germline V gene data show CDR1 as MNHEY and CDR2 as SVGAGI. The CDR3 length is 15 residues. V was pared by 6 bases and J by 5 bases, with 16 bases between. The CDR3 loop reads CASRDRGTRNEKLFF. The CDR3 bases are TGTGCCAGCAGGGATCGAGGGACAAGGAATGAAAAACTGTTTTTT.

The V gene is TRBV4-2, the J gene TRBJ1-2; 10 nucleotides agree with TRBD1. Germline V CDR1 and CDR2: LGHNA, YNFKEQ. The ends lost 5 bases at V and 6 bases at J; junction bases unmatched: 6. This CDR3 has 14 residues. CDR3 in amino acids: CASSTRDRGHGYTF. The DNA of the CDR3 is TGTGCCAGCAGCACCCGGGACAGGGGACATGGCTACACCTTC.

CDR3 residues: CASSFVGPSTDTQYF. Here the CDR3 DNA reads TGTGCCAGCAGCTTTGTCGGTCCTAGCACAGATACGCAGTATTTT. The V and J genes are TRBV11-2 and TRBJ2-3; D call uncertain. The CDR3 is made up of 15 amino acids. V lost 3 bases and J 0 bases, leaving 10 bases between the germline ends. Looked up from germline, CDR1 is SGHAT and CDR2 is FQNNGV.

This chain connects TRBV30 to TRBJ2-7, with 8 bases matching TRBD1. V lost 0 bases, J lost 2 bases, and 3 bases stayed unmatched. Per the germline V gene, CDR1 is GTSNPN and CDR2 is SVGIG (reference sequence). CDR3 size: 14 residues. The DNA of the CDR3 is TGTGCCTGGAGTGTAGGGACAGGAACCTACGAGCAGTACTTC. Translated: CAWSVGTGTYEQYF.

V and J are TRBV4-2 and TRBJ2-5; D is uncertain. Germline V CDR1 and CDR2: LGHNA, YNFKEQ. This CDR3 region has 12 residues. V lost 3 bases and J lost 2, with 4 bases in between. CDR3: CASSQLQETQYF. The DNA of the CDR3 is TGTGCCAGCAGCCAGCTACAAGAGACCCAGTACTTC.